These 20 T cell receptor beta chains were sequenced from one sample in a study of blood T cell repertoires in COVID-19. The protocol was immunoSEQ multiplex PCR, while the TCRdb copy is restricted to in-frame clones and leaves out a portion. The sample has 200,000 or so clones, more than 80% seen once. The sequencing input was PBMCs or T cells enriched from blood (not recorded which). These receptors all stem from a woman between 18 and 29 years old in a cohort exposed to, infected with or recovered from COVID-19 (not recorded which).

CDR3 in DNA: TGTGCCTGGGGACAGGGGAATGGCGAAAAACTGTTTTTT. Residues: CAWGQGNGEKLFF. V usage is TRBV30 and J usage is TRBJ1-4, with 9 bases that match TRBD1. In germline, CDR1 is GTSNPN, CDR2 SVGIG (reference sequence). V lost 5 bases to trimming and J lost 8 bases; unmatched junction nucleotides: 6. The CDR3 loop spans 13 amino acids.

The V gene is TRBV5-5, the J gene TRBJ1-2; possible D gene TRBD1, 5 bases. CDR3 size: 15 residues. In germline, CDR1 is SGHKS, CDR2 YYEKEE (reference sequence). V was pared by 4 bases and J by 6 bases, with 19 bases between. CDR3: CASSPGLARNDGYTF. The DNA for the CDR3 is TGTGCCAGCAGCCCGGGACTAGCGCGCAACGATGGCTACACCTTC.

This chain joins TRBV5-8 and TRBJ1-5, with no clear D. The V end was cut by 1 base, the J end by 8 bases, with 7 bases between. The CDR3 sequence is 12 residues long. Per the germline V gene, CDR1 is SGHTS and CDR2 is YDEGEE. CDR3 amino acids: CASSLSVEPQHF. The CDR3 DNA follows: TGTGCCAGCAGCTTGTCGGTGGAGCCCCAGCATTTT.

This sequence joins TRBV2 and TRBJ1-3; D is unclear. Per the germline V gene, CDR1 is SNHLY and CDR2 is FYNNEI. This CDR3 contains 14 residues. The V gene lost 0 bases and the J gene lost 0 bases, with 3 bases spanning the gap. CDR3 nucleotide sequence: TGTGCCAGCAGTGAAGCCATCTCTGGAAACACCATATATTTT. It codes for CASSEAISGNTIYF. The variable domain in full, with the rest retrieved from reference TRBV2 and TRBJ1-3, is EPEVTQTPSHQVTQMGQEVILRCVPISNHLYFYWYRQILGQKVEFLVSFYNNEISEKSEIFDDQFSVERPDGSNFTLKIRSTKLEDSAMYFCASSEAISGNTIYFGEGSWLTVV.

The chain has TRBV7-9 and TRBJ1-1; D is perhaps TRBD1 (5 bases). The CDR3 spans 13 residues. Between the trimmed V and J ends, which lost 5 bases and 5 bases, there was a span of 12 bases. The germline CDR1 and CDR2 sequences are SEHNR and FQNEAQ (reference sequence). CDR3 amino acids: CASSPSGGTEAFF. The DNA for the CDR3 is TGTGCCAGCAGCCCCTCGGGGGGGACTGAAGCTTTCTTT.

The CDR3 region is CASSFNRDTRPQHF. CDR3 coding DNA: TGCGCCAGCAGCTTTAACAGGGATACAAGGCCCCAGCATTTT. The chain combines TRBV5-1 with TRBJ1-5; D possibly corresponds to TRBD1 (6 bases). From germline, CDR1 is SGHRS and CDR2 YFSETQ. V lost 2 bases and J 9 bases, leaving 15 bases between the germline ends. The CDR3 loop spans 14 amino acids. Combining the CDR3 with reference TRBV5-1 and TRBJ1-5 gives the whole variable domain KAGVTQTPRYLIKTRGQQVTLSCSPISGHRSVSWYQQTPGQGLQFLFEYFSETQRNKGNFPGRFSGRQFSNSRSEMNVSTLELGDSALYLCASSFNRDTRPQHFGDGTRLSIL.

V usage is TRBV11-3 and J usage is TRBJ1-6; D not certain. V shed 5 bases and J shed 0 bases, with 11 bases lying between them. This CDR3 is built from 16 residues. Germline CDR1 is SGHNT and CDR2 is YENEEA. The CDR3 bases are TGTGCCAGCAGCGATAGGCGGGGCTCCTATAATTCACCCCTCCACTTT. This gives the protein CASSDRRGSYNSPLHF.

This clone was detected only once. The rearrangement uses TRBV28 and TRBJ2-2; 11 nucleotides align to TRBD2. The V segment lost 6 bases and the J segment 2 bases; nucleotides outside the gene matches: 5. The CDR3 covers 16 residues. The germline CDR1 and CDR2 sequences are MDHEN and SYDVKM. CDR3 sequence: CASRPTSGGNTGELFF. CDR3 coding DNA: TGTGCCAGCAGACCCACTAGCGGGGGAAACACCGGGGAGCTGTTTTTT.

The rearrangement joins TRBV2 to TRBJ2-1; 16 bases are shared with TRBD2. Germline lookup yields CDR1 SNHLY and CDR2 FYNNEI. There are 15 residues in the CDR3. The trim removed 6 bases at V and 7 bases at J, leaving 3 bases unmatched. The CDR3 protein is CASRGLAGGHNEQFF. As DNA, the CDR3 is TGTGCCAGCAGGGGACTAGCGGGGGGGCATAATGAGCAGTTCTTC.

The gene calls are TRBV29-1 and TRBJ1-2; D is unclear. Trimming cost V 5 bases and J 8 bases, with 21 bases left between them. Germline assignment: CDR1 SQVTM and CDR2 ANQGSEA. This CDR3 region has 14 residues. CDR3 sequence: CSVIPKTQFLGYTF. CDR3 DNA sequence: TGCAGCGTTATCCCCAAAACCCAGTTTCTGGGCTACACCTTC.

The V and J genes are TRBV6-5 and TRBJ1-2; unclear D gene. Trimming stripped 0 bases from V and 3 bases from J, with 14 bases between. Germline CDR1 and CDR2: MNHEY and SVGAGI. The CDR3 runs to 16 residues. In nucleotides, the CDR3 is TGTGCCAGCAGTTACTCGAGGAGTCTACTAGACTATGGCTACACCTTC. This sequence encodes CASSYSRSLLDYGYTF.

The chain links TRBV6-1 to TRBJ1-6; TRBD1 aligns across 7 bases. Losses at the gene ends were 3 bases for V and 8 bases for J; bases not matched to a gene: 10. The length of the CDR3 is 16 residues. Germline lookup yields CDR1 MNHNS and CDR2 SASEGT. The CDR3: CASSEYRPQGDSPLHF. Written as DNA, the CDR3 is TGTGCCAGCAGTGAGTACCGGCCCCAGGGGGATTCACCCCTCCACTTT.

This chain connects TRBV24-1 to TRBJ1-5; TRBD1 might be the D (6 bases). Germline V CDR1 and CDR2: KGHDR, SFDVKD. The ends were cut back, 2 bases at V and 6 bases at J, with 13 bases in the middle. The CDR3 sequence is 15 residues long. CDR3: CATSDSDSEGQPQHF. The CDR3 DNA sequence: TGTGCCACCAGTGATTCGGACAGTGAAGGTCAGCCCCAGCATTTT.

The chain uses TRBV9 and TRBJ2-5; no firm D call. Germline lookup yields CDR1 SGDLS and CDR2 YYNGEE. The CDR3 has 13 amino acids. Trimming left V 4 bases short and J 3 bases short, with 10 bases between. The CDR3 coding sequence is TGTGCCAGCAGCTTTAGTAGTGAAGAGACCCAGTACTTC. Translated, it gives CASSFSSEETQYF.

V is TRBV6-6 and J is TRBJ1-4, with 7 bases aligning to TRBD1. This CDR3 is built from 14 residues. V was pared by 6 bases and J by 6 bases, with 7 bases of the junction left unmatched. Germline V lookup: CDR1 MNHNY, CDR2 SVGAGI (reference sequence). CDR3 sequence (DNA): TGTGCCAGCAGGATCGAGGGGGCCGATGAAAAACTGTTTTTT. It codes for CASRIEGADEKLFF.

The chain couples TRBV6-5 to TRBJ2-3; 10 nucleotides agree with TRBD2. Trimming cost V 1 base and J 5 bases; bases outside gene matches: 6. CDR1 and CDR2 from the germline V gene are MNHEY and SVGAGI. This CDR3 comprises 16 residues. Here the CDR3 reads CASSYFQRGGQDTQYF. The CDR3 nucleotides are TGTGCCAGCAGTTACTTCCAGCGGGGGGGCCAAGATACGCAGTATTTT.

The genes are TRBV7-2 and TRBJ1-1; possible D gene TRBD1, 6 bases. The germline V gene encodes CDR1 SGHTA and CDR2 FQGNSA. This CDR3 has 14 residues. V was trimmed by 4 bases and J by 4 bases, leaving 13 bases between them. Here the CDR3 reads CASSSWGGVTEAFF. The DNA of the CDR3 is TGTGCCAGCAGCTCCTGGGGGGGCGTCACTGAAGCTTTCTTT.

The CDR3, as DNA: TGTGCCAGTAGTATCAGGGTAGATGGTGGAGACACTGAAGCTTTCTTT. It codes for CASSIRVDGGDTEAFF. V and J are TRBV19 and TRBJ1-1, with D perhaps matching TRBD1 (5 bases). Germline V gene sequence: CDR1 LNHDA, CDR2 SQIVND (reference sequence). The CDR3 is 16 residues long. Trimming left V 3 bases short and J 3 bases short, with 17 bases between.

The chain uses TRBV14 and TRBJ1-3; 10 bases map to TRBD1. From germline, CDR1 is SGHDN and CDR2 FVKESK. The trim removed 2 bases at V and 4 bases at J, leaving 5 bases unmatched. The CDR3 extends over 16 amino acids. The CDR3 sequence: CASSQPGTGVGNTIYF. Written as DNA, the CDR3 is TGTGCCAGCAGCCAACCCGGGACAGGGGTCGGAAACACCATATATTTT.

This chain links TRBV28 with TRBJ2-5; D is possibly TRBD2 (5 bases). This CDR3 has 15 amino acids. The V gene's germline CDR1 is MDHEN and CDR2 SYDVKM. Trimming removed 5 bases at V and 2 bases at J, with 15 bases between. The CDR3 is CASSPLTSPQETQYF. The DNA for the CDR3 is TGTGCCAGCAGTCCGCTCACTAGTCCGCAAGAGACCCAGTACTTC.